This T cell receptor (beta chain) is from a study of Graves' ophthalmopathy and Graves' hyperthyroidism. Study results and limitations: Most thyroid clonotypes expanded beyond 0.001 frequency were also found in blood. A classifier, a 13-signature model, separated ophthalmopathy from stable hyperthyroidism with nearly 90% sensitivity and roughly 80% specificity.

This clonotype occurred many times. Its target is not known. Scientists amplified the TCR beta CDR3 regions from RNA transcripts. RT-PCR in the first round used HTBI primers; a second-round multiplex PCR followed. Via MiXCR, TCRdb re-called the multiplex PCR reads, giving one row per CDR3 protein. In the table there are about 400,000 distinct CDR3 sequences, around 19% of which are singletons. This CDR3 is built from 17 residues. Germline CDR1 SGHTA, CDR2 FQGNSA. V shed 5 bases and J shed 0 bases, with 16 bases lying between them. The chain links TRBV7-2 to TRBJ2-2, with D perhaps given as TRBD1 or TRBD2 (5 bases each). The receptor comes from a woman aged 18 to 35 with Graves' ophthalmopathy. Sequencing input: peripheral blood. CDR3 in amino acids: CASSPRPGTANTGELFF. CDR3 DNA sequence: TGTGCCAGCAGCCCACGCCCCGGGACCGCGAACACCGGGGAGCTGTTTTTT.